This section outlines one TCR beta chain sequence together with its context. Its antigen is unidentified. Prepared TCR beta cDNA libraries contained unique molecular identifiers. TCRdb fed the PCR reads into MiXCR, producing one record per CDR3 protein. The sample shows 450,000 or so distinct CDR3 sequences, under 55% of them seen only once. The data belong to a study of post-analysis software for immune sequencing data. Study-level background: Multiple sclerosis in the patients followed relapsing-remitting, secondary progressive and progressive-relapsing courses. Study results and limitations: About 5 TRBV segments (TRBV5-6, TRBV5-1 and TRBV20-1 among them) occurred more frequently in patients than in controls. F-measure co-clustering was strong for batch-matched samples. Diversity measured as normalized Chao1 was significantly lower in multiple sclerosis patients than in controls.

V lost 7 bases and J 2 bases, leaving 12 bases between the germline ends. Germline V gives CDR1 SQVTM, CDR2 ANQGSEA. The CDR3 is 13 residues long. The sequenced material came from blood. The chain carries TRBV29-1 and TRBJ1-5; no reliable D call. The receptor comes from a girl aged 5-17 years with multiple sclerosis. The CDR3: CSALIGGNQPQHF. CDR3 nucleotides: TGCAGCGCCCTGATTGGGGGCAATCAGCCCCAGCATTTT.